This T cell receptor beta chain was found in a study of T cell clonality in common variable immunodeficiency. Study-level results: Fewer deletions and N-nucleotide insertions were reportedly seen in common variable immunodeficiency TCR beta sequences.

This clone was seen repeatedly, ten times or more. Its antigen is as yet unknown. Assay used: immunoSEQ multiplex PCR; TCRdb lists only in-frame clones, some missing. The sample offers around 29,000 clones and no singletons, the top ten holding about 12%. Sequencing was done on a sample of peripheral blood mononuclear cells. This TCR derives from a person aged 18-70 years in good health.

The CDR3 reads CASSYSRGGYNEQFF. The CDR3 bases that were read are TGTGCCAGCAGTTACTCGAGGGGGGGCTACAATGAG. The chain carries TRBV6-2 or TRBV6-3 and TRBJ2-1, with D possibly being TRBD2 (7 bases). The read is 3 residues too short to cover the CDR3 end, so that end is filled in from the germline J gene. V lost 0 bases, J lost 3 bases, and 9 bases lay in between. Germline V CDR1 and CDR2: MNHEY, SVGEGT. The CDR3 extends over 15 amino acids.